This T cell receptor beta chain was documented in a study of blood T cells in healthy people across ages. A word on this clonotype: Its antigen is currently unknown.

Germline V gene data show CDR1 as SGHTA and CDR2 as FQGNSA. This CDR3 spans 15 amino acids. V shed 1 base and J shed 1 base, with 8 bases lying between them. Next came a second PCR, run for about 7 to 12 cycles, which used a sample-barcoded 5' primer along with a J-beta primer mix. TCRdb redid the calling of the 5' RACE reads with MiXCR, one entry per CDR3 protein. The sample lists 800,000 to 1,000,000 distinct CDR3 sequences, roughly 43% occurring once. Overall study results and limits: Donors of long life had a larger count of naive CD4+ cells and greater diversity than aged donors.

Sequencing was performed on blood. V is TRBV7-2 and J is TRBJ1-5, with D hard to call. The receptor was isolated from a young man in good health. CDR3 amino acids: CASSLVWGSNQPQHF. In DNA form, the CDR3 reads TGTGCCAGCAGCTTAGTATGGGGAAGCAATCAGCCCCAGCATTTT.